One and the same sample provided the 13 T cell receptor beta chains below, sequenced in a study of blood T cell repertoires in COVID-19. Some clones are missing from TCRdb's copy, which holds only in-frame ones; the method was immunoSEQ multiplex PCR. The sample carries under 75,000 clones, more than 75% recorded once. The sample was peripheral blood. These receptor sequences come from a man between 60 and 75 years old with acute or convalescent COVID-19.

This chain's CDR3 is CASSVVGALDTEAFF. The CDR3 nucleotides are TGTGCCAGCAGCGTAGTGGGGGCGTTGGACACTGAAGCTTTCTTT. The chain carries TRBV9 and TRBJ1-1; TRBD1 is a possible D gene (6 bases). CDR1 is SGDLS and CDR2 is YYNGEE in the germline V gene. V was pared by 0 bases and J by 3 bases, with 12 bases between. CDR3 length equals 15 residues.

The V call is TRBV2, the J call TRBJ2-1; 11 nucleotides align to TRBD2. CDR1 and CDR2 (germline): SNHLY, FYNNEI. This CDR3 is 15 amino acids long. The junction had 11 bases not matched to a gene; V was cut back by 9 bases and J by 7 bases. CDR3 loop: CASRNSGGAGNEQFF. The CDR3 coding sequence is TGTGCCAGTCGAAATAGCGGGGGGGCGGGTAATGAGCAGTTCTTC. Filled out from reference TRBV2 and TRBJ2-1, the complete variable domain reads EPEVTQTPSHQVTQMGQEVILRCVPISNHLYFYWYRQILGQKVEFLVSFYNNEISEKSEIFDDQFSVERPDGSNFTLKIRSTKLEDSAMYFCASRNSGGAGNEQFFGPGTRLTVL.

V is TRBV19 and J is TRBJ1-6; perhaps TRBD1 as D (6 bases). CDR1 is LNHDA, CDR2 SQIVND, per germline (reference sequence). This CDR3 is built from 18 residues. V lost 3 bases, J lost 0 bases, and 15 bases lay in between. This CDR3 is CASSMQQGGGSYNSPLHF. Here the CDR3 DNA reads TGTGCCAGTAGTATGCAACAGGGTGGTGGCTCCTATAATTCACCCCTCCACTTT.

This chain uses TRBV14 with TRBJ2-7; the D gene is possibly TRBD2 (5 bases). The CDR3 loop spans 14 amino acids. V dropped 11 bases and J dropped 5 bases, with 22 bases sitting between them. Germline V CDR1 and CDR2: SGHDN, FVKESK. CDR3 coding DNA: TGTGCCTCGAGCCAACCGGGATTAAGGAACGAGCAGTACTTC. The encoded protein is CASSQPGLRNEQYF.

The CDR3 nucleotides are TGTGCCAGCAGTATGGGGGCCTCCTACGAGCAGTACTTC. Protein product: CASSMGASYEQYF. The chain has TRBV6-5 and TRBJ2-7, with D possibly matching TRBD1 (6 bases). Per the germline V gene, CDR1 is MNHEY and CDR2 is SVGAGI. The V and J ends lost 5 bases and 0 bases respectively, with 8 bases between them. CDR3 size: 13 residues.

The CDR3 spells CASPRDRVSPLHF. CDR3 coding DNA: TGTGCCAGCCCCCGGGACAGAGTGTCACCCCTCCACTTT. This chain joins TRBV27 and TRBJ1-6; 7 positions agree with TRBD1. Losses at the gene ends were 8 bases for V and 10 bases for J; bases not matched to a gene: 8. Germline CDR1 and CDR2: MNHEY and SMNVEV (reference sequence). This CDR3 has 13 residues.

Worth noting for this clone: The same CDR3 arises from other DNA sequences in this sample as well. This chain links TRBV6-1 with TRBJ1-3; D unclear. Germline CDR1 is MNHNS and CDR2 is SASEGT. V lost 0 bases, J lost 0 bases, and 6 bases lay in between. The CDR3 length is 15 residues. CDR3 sequence: CASSEAPSSGNTIYF. The CDR3 nucleotides read TGTGCCAGCAGTGAAGCTCCTAGCTCTGGAAACACCATATATTTT.

The V gene is TRBV7-3, the J gene TRBJ2-2; TRBD2 matches 7 bases. V lost 5 bases, J lost 3 bases, and 21 bases stayed unmatched. The CDR3 spans 20 residues. Germline loops: CDR1 SGHTA, CDR2 FQGTGA. The CDR3 bases are TGTGCCAGCAGCCCCATTCGCCCCACAAGCGGGGAGGGGTACACCGGGGAGCTGTTTTTT. Encoded protein: CASSPIRPTSGEGYTGELFF.

The V and J genes are TRBV29-1 and TRBJ1-1, with no clear D. Germline V gives CDR1 SQVTM, CDR2 ANQGSEA. V was shortened by 6 bases and J by 1 base, with 18 bases between the two germline ends. CDR3 size: 15 residues. CDR3 sequence (DNA): TGCAGCGTGCGAATGGGAGAACGGGGGAACACTGAAGCTTTCTTT. This sequence encodes CSVRMGERGNTEAFF.

This clone has a handful of counts. This chain joins TRBV9 and TRBJ1-1; D perhaps matches TRBD1 (6 bases). Trimming shortened V by 3 bases and J by 0 bases, and 12 bases separated the two germline ends. CDR3 length: 15 residues. The germline gives CDR1 SGDLS, CDR2 YYNGEE. CDR3 sequence (DNA): TGTGCCAGCAGCGAGTCAGGGACACTGAACACTGAAGCTTTCTTT. Its protein product is CASSESGTLNTEAFF.

This clone showed up just a few times. The chain couples TRBV30 to TRBJ2-3; 10 bases align to TRBD2. This CDR3 is 17 amino acids long. The junction had 14 bases not matched to a gene; V was cut back by 3 bases and J by 5 bases. Per germline, CDR1 GTSNPN and CDR2 SVGIG (reference sequence). CDR3 protein: CAWSFGLGAGGLDTQYF. CDR3 DNA: TGTGCCTGGAGCTTTGGTCTGGGAGCGGGGGGGCTAGATACGCAGTATTTT. The entire variable domain, with the rest obtained from reference TRBV30 and TRBJ2-3, is as follows: SQTIHQWPATLVQPVGSPLSLECTVEGTSNPNLYWYRQAAGRGLQLLFYSVGIGQISSEVPQNLSASRPQDRQFILSSKKLLLSDSGFYLCAWSFGLGAGGLDTQYFGPGTRLTVL.

The table lists this clone with a few counts. This chain connects TRBV6-5 to TRBJ1-3; D is ambiguous. CDR1 and CDR2 (germline): MNHEY, SVGAGI. V was clipped by 8 bases and J by 0 bases, with 11 bases between them. This CDR3 is 14 amino acids long. CDR3 coding DNA: TGTGCCAGCCTAGAAACTCTCTCTGGAAACACCATATATTTT. Translation: CASLETLSGNTIYF.

The chain has TRBV5-1 and TRBJ2-7; maybe TRBD1 (5 bases). Looked up from germline, CDR1 is SGHRS and CDR2 is YFSETQ. CDR3 size: 15 residues. With 4 bases removed from V and 3 bases from J, the gap between germline ends came to 17 bases. The CDR3 DNA reads TGCGCCAGCAGCGGCCCGGGTGTCAGGGTCTACGAGCAGTACTTC. Its protein is CASSGPGVRVYEQYF.